Here is one T cell receptor (beta chain) with its context. Its specific antigen is unknown. Base-call qualities are not available, and no considerably larger clone is one nucleotide away. This specimen's time point label, interpreted: late sampling 161 to 241 days after vaccination in three convalescent patients. Positive SARS-CoV-2 PCR tests in the convalescent patients dated from March to December 2020, before Alpha, Beta and Delta variants emerged in the United States. Ficoll-Paque Plus gradient centrifugation was used to isolate PBMCs from whole blood, and the isolated PBMCs were then either used fresh or cryopreserved at -140C. These data belong to a study of vaccination and CD4 T cells after COVID-19 (dated by TCRdb to 2021 to 2024). In the study overall: Convalescent patients had a positive SARS-CoV-2 result on nasal swab PCR, and of these patients, 8 or 9 had mild disease and one had severe disease. The convalescent cohort comprised six males and four females, including two Hispanic individuals, seven Caucasians, two Asians and one multiracial person. Participants received two doses of either the Pfizer-BioNTech BNT162b2 vaccine (n=8) or the Moderna mRNA-1273 vaccine (n=2). Post-COVID blood samples were collected from convalescent patients a median of approximately 100 days after diagnosis, with a range of roughly 35 to 170 days. Post-vaccine blood samples were taken a median of approximately 76 days after the second vaccine dose, with a range of roughly 14 to 241 days. For a few convalescent patients, samples were collected at an early post-vaccination timepoint (day 14) as well as at a late post-vaccination timepoint (days 161 to 241). The spike-specific CD4+ TCR repertoire was compared before and after mRNA vaccination in ten to eleven COVID-19 convalescent patients and a handful of infection-naive healthy vaccine recipients. The paper as a whole reports these results and caveats: The study included relatively few convalescent patients and did not analyze early timepoints after natural infection. In convalescent patients, a median roughly 88% of post-vaccine SARS-CoV-2-reactive clones were detected only after vaccination, suggesting vaccine-specific priming. Of the vaccine-specific clones in convalescent patients, 304 of 307, or nearly all, reacted only to SARS-CoV-2 spike and did not cross-react with common cold coronaviruses. The median number of SARS-CoV-2-reactive clonotypes rose from 20 to 25 after infection to some 40 after vaccination, but the change was not significant.

CDR1 MNHNS and CDR2 SASEGT were looked up in the germline V gene. After removal of 7 bases from V and 2 bases from J, the junction retains 7 bases not matched to a gene. The CDR3, cysteine through phenylalanine, is 15 amino acids long. Solely the CDR3 DNA is kept, with 45 bases framed from the first base. To prepare the library, PCR was applied. Sequenced using an Illumina iSeq 100. Turning to the authors' computational methods: Non-productive sequences were removed, and CDR3s that did not start with C, did not end with F or W, or were shorter than 7 amino acids were discarded. CDR3 homology was assessed with Levenshtein distances (stringdist) and unrooted phylogenetic trees (ape) in R version 3.6.1. Clones were called with MiXCR by TCRdb after fastp trimmed the public reads at Q25, and only in-frame beta chains were retained. A single entry per CDR3 protein holds the most common genes and DNA from its merged rows. For this entry, the V and J calls and clone size follow TCRdb and not the study's own pipeline. The table for this sample lists just under 30,000 distinct CDR3 sequences; about 47% of them were counted only once. About 5.6% of the sample rests with the top ten.

The specimen comprised CD4+ T cells from blood, sampled about 7 months after SARS-CoV-2 vaccination. The clonotype was recovered from a human donor who had recovered from COVID-19. The V gene is TRBV6-1 and the J gene is TRBJ2-3; 9 bases in the junction line up with TRBD1. The sequence in DNA is TGTGCCAGCAAGAGACAGGGGGGGGACACAGATACGCAGTATTTT. The translation is CASKRQGGDTDTQYF.